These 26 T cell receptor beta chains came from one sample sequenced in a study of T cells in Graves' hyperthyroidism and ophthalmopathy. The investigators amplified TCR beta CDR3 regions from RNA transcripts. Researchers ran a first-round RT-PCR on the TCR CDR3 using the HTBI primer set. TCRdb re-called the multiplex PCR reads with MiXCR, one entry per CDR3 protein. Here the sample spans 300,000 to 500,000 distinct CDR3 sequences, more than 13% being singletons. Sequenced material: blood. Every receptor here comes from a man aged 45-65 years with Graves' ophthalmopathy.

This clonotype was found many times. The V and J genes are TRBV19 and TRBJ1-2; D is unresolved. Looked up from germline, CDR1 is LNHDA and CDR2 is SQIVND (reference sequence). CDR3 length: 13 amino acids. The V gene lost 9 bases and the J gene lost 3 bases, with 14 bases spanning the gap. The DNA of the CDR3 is TGTGCCAGCCTACCCGAGGGATACTATGGCTACACCTTC. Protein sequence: CASLPEGYYGYTF.

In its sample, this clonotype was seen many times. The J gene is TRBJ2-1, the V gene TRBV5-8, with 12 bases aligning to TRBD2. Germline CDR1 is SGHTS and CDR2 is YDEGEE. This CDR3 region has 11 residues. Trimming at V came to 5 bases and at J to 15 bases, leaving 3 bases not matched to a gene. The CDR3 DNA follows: TGTGCCAGCAGGACTAGCGGGAGTCTGTTCTTC. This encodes CASRTSGSLFF.

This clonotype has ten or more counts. The CDR3 protein is CASSGGLVVSNEQFF. In DNA form, the CDR3 reads TGTGCCAGCAGTGGCGGACTAGTGGTAAGCAATGAGCAGTTCTTC. This rearrangement joins TRBV6-1 to TRBJ2-1; 7 nucleotides line up with TRBD2. The CDR3 has 15 residues. The germline V gene has CDR1 MNHNS and CDR2 SASEGT. Trimming removed 4 bases from V and 6 bases from J; junction bases left unmatched: 9.

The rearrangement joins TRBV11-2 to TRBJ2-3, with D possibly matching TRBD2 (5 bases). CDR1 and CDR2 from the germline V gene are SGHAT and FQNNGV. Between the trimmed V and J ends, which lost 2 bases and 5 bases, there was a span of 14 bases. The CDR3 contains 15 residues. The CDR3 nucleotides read TGTGCCAGCAGCTTAAACGGTCTAGGAGGAGATACGCAGTATTTT. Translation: CASSLNGLGGDTQYF.

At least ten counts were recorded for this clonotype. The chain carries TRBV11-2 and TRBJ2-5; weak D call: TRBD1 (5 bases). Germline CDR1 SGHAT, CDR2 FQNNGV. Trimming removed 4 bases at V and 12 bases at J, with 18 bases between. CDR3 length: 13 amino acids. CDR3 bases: TGTGCCAGCAGCTCAACCCCCAGGGAATTAGAGTACTTC. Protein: CASSSTPRELEYF.

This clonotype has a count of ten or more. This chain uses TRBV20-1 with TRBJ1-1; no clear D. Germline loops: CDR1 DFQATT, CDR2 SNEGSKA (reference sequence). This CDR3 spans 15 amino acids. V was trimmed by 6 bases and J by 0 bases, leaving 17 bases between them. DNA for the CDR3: TGCAGTGCCAATCACGTCGGGCCTATGAACACTGAAGCTTTCTTT. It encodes CSANHVGPMNTEAFF.

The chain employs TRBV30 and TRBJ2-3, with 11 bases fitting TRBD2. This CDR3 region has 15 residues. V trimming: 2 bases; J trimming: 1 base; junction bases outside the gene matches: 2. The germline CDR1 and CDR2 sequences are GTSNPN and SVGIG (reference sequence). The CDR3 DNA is TGTGCCTGGAGTCTAGCGGGAGGACGCACAGATACGCAGTATTTT. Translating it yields CAWSLAGGRTDTQYF.

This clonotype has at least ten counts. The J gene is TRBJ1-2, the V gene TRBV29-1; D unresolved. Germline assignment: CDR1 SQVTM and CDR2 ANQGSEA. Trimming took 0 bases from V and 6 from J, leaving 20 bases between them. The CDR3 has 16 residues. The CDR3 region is CSVEDPARRASNGYTF. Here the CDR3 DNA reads TGCAGCGTTGAAGACCCGGCACGGCGAGCGTCCAATGGCTACACCTTC.

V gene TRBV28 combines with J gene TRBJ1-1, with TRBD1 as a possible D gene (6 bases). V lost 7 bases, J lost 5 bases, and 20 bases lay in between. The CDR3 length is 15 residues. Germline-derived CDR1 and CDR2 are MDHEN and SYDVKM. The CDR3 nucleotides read TGTGCCAGCACTAAAGGGGGGGCGCGGGGGACTGAAGCTTTCTTT. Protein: CASTKGGARGTEAFF. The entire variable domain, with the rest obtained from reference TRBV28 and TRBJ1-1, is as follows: DVKVTQSSRYLVKRTGEKVFLECVQDMDHENMFWYRQDPGLGLRLIYFSYDVKMKEKGDIPEGYSVSREKKERFSLILESASTNQTSMYLCASTKGGARGTEAFFGQGTRLTVV.

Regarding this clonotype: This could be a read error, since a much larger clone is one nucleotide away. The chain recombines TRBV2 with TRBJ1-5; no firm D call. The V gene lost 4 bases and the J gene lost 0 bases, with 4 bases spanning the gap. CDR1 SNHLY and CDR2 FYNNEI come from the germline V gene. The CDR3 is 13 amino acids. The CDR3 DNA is TGTGCCAGCAGTGTCTTTAGCAATCAGCCCCAGCATTTT. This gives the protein CASSVFSNQPQHF.

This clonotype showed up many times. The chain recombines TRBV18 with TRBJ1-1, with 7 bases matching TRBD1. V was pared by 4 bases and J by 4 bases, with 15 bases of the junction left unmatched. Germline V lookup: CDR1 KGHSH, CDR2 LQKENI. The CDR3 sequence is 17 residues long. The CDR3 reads CASSLRGTARIGTEAFF. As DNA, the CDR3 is TGTGCCAGCTCACTTCGTGGGACAGCCCGTATAGGCACTGAAGCTTTCTTT.

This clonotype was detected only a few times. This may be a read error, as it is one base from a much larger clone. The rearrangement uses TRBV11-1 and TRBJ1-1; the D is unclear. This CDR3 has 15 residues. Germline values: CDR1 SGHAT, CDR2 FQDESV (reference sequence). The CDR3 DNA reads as TGTGCCAGCAGTCCACCTGACGGGTGGAACACTGAAACTTTCTTT. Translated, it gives CASSPPDGWNTETFF.

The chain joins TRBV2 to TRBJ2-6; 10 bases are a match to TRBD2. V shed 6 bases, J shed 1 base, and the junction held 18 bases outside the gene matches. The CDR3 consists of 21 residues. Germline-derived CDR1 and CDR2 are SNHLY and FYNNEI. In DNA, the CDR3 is TGTGCCAGCAGGGACGGAGCGGGAGGGCCGTTTTTCAGGTCTGGGGCCAACGTCCTGACTTTC. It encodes CASRDGAGGPFFRSGANVLTF.

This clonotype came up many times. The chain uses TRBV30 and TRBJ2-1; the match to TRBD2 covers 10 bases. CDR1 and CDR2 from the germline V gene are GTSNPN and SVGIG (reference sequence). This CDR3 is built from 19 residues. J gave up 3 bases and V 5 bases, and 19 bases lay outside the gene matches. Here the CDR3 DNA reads TGTGCCTGGGGAGGGATGCGAAGCGGGAGGGCCACCTACTACAATGAGCAGTTCTTC. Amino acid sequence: CAWGGMRSGRATYYNEQFF.

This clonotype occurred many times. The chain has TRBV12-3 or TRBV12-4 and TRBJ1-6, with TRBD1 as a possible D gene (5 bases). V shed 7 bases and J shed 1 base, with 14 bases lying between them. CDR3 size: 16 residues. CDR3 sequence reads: CASTDGGGSYNSPLHF. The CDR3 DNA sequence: TGTGCCAGCACCGACGGTGGGGGATCCTATAATTCACCCCTCCACTTT.

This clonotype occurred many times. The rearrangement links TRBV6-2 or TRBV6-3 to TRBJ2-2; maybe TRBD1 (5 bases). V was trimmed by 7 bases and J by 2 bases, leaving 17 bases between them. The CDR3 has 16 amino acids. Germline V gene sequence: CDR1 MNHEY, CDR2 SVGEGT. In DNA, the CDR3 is TGTGCCAGCATCGGACGGTGGGGCGTCAACACCGGGGAGCTGTTTTTT. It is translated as CASIGRWGVNTGELFF.

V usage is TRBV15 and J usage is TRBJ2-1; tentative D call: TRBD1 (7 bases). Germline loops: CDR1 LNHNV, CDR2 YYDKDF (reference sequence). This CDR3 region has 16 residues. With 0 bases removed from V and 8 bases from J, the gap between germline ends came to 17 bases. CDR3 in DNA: TGTGCCACCAGCAGAGACCCTCGACAGGGAGGCGATGAGCAGTTCTTC. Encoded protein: CATSRDPRQGGDEQFF.

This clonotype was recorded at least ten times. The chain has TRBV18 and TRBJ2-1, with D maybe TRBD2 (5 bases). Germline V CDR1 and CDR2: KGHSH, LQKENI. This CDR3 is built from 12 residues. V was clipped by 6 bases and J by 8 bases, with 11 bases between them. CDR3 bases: TGTGCCAGCTCCCCGGCCGGGGATGAGCAGTTCTTC. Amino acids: CASSPAGDEQFF. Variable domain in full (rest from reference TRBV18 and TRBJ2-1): NAGVMQNPRHLVRRRGQEARLRCSPMKGHSHVYWYRQLPEEGLKFMVYLQKENIIDESGMPKERFSAEFPKEGPSILRIQQVVRGDSAAYFCASSPAGDEQFFGPGTRLTVL.

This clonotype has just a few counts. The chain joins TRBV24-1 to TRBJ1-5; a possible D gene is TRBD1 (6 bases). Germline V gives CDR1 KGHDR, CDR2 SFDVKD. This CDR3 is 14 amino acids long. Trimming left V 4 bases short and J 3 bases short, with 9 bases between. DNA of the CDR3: TGTGCCACCAGTGACTGGGACAACAATCAGCCCCAGCATTTT. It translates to CATSDWDNNQPQHF.

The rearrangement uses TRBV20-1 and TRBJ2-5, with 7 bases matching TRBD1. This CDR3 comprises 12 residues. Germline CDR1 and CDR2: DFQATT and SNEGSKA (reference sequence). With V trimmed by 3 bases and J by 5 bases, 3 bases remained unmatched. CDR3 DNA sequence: TGCAGTGCTAGTGCCAGGGGGGAGACCCAGTACTTC. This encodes CSASARGETQYF.

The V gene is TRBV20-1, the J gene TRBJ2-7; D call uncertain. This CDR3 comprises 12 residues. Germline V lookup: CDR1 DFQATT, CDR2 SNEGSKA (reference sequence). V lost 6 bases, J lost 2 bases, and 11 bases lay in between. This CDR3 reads CSAKPTAYEQYF. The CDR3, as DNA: TGCAGTGCAAAACCTACAGCCTACGAGCAGTACTTC.

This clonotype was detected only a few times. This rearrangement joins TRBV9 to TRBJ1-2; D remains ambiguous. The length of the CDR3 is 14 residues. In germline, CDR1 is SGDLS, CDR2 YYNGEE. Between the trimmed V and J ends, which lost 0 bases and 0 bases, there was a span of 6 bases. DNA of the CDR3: TGTGCCAGCAGCGTAGATTTAGCTAACTATGGCTACACCTTC. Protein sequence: CASSVDLANYGYTF.

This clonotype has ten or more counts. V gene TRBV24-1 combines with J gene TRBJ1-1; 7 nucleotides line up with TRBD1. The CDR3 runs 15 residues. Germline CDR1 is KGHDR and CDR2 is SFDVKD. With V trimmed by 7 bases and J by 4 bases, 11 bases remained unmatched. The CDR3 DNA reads TGTGCCACCAGCCAGCCCCCGACAGGGATCACTGAAGCTTTCTTT. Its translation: CATSQPPTGITEAFF.

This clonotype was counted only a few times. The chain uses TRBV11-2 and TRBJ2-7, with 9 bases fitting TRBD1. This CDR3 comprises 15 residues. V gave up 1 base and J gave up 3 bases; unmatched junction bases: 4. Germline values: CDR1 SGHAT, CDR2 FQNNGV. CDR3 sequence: CASSLVDRGDYEQYF. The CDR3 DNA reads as TGTGCCAGCAGCTTAGTGGACAGGGGAGACTACGAGCAGTACTTC.

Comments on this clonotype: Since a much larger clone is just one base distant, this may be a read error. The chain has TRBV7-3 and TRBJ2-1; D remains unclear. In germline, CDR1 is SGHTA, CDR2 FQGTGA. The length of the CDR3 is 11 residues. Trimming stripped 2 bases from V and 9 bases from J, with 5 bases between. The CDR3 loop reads CASSLGTEQFF. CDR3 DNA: TGTGCCAGCAGCTTAGGCACTGAGCAGTTCTTC.

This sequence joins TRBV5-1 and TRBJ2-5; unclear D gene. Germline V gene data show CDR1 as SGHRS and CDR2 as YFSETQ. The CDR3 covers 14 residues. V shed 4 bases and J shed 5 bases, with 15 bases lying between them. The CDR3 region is CASSPTPSPETQYF. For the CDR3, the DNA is TGCGCCAGCAGCCCCACCCCTAGTCCCGAGACCCAGTACTTC.